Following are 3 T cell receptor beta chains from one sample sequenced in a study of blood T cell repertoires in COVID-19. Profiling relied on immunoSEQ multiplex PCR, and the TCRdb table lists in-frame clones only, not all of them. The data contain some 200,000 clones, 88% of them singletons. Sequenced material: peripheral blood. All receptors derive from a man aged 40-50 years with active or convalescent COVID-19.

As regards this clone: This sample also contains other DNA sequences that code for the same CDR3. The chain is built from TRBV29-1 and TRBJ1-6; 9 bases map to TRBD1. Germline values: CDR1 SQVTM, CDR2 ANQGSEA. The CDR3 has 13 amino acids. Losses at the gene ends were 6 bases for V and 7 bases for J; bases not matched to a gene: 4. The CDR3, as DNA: TGCAGCGTAGGGGACAGGGTCAATTCACCCCTCCACTTT. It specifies CSVGDRVNSPLHF. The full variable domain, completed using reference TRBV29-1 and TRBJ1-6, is SAVISQKPSRDICQRGTSLTIQCQVDSQVTMMFWYRQQPGQSLTLIATANQGSEATYESGFVIDKFPISRPNLTFSTLTVSNMSPEDSSIYLCSVGDRVNSPLHFGNGTRLTVT.

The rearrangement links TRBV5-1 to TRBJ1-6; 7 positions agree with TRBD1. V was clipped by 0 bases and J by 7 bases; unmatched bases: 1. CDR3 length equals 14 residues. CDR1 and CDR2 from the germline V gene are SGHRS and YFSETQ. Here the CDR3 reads CASSLGQGNSPLHF. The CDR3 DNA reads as TGCGCCAGCAGCTTGGGACAGGGAAATTCACCCCTCCACTTT.

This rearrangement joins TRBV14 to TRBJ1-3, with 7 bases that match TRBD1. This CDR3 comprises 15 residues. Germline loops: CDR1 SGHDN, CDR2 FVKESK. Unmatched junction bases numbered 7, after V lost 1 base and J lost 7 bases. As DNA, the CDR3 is TGTGCCAGCAGCCAAGCCCAGGGGGGCGGCAACACCATATATTTT. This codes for CASSQAQGGGNTIYF.